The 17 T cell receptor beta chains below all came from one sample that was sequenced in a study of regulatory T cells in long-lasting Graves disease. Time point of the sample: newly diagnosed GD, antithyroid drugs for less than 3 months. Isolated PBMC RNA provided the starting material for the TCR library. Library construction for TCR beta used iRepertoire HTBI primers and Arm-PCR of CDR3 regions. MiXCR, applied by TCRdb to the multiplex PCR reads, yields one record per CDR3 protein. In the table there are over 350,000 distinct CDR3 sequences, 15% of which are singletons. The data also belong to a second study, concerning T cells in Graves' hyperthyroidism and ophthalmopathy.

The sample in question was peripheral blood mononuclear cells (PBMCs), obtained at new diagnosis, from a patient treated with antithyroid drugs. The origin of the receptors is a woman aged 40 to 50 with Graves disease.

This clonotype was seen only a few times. The CDR3 region is CASTSREATDTQYF. Here the CDR3 DNA reads TGTGCCAGCACCTCTAGGGAGGCCACAGATACGCAGTATTTT. The chain has TRBV7-9 and TRBJ2-3; a possible D gene is TRBD2 (6 bases). This CDR3 contains 14 residues. The germline V and J ends were trimmed by 7 bases and 2 bases, with 13 bases remaining between them. Germline CDR1 SEHNR, CDR2 FQNEAQ (reference sequence).

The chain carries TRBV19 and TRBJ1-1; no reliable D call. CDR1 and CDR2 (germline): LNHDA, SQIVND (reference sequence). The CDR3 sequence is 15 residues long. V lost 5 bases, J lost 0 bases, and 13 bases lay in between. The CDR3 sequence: CASSRGSVMNTEAFF. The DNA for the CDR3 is TGTGCCAGTAGTCGGGGATCCGTGATGAACACTGAAGCTTTCTTT. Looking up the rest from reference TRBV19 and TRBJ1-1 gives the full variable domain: DGGITQSPKYLFRKEGQNVTLSCEQNLNHDAMYWYRQDPGQGLRLIYYSQIVNDFQKGDIAEGYSVSREKKESFPLTVTSAQKNPTAFYLCASSRGSVMNTEAFFGQGTRLTVV.

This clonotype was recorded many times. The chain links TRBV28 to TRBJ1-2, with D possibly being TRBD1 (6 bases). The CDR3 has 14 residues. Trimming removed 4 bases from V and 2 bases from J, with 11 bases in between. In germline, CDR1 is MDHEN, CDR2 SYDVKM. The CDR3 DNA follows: TGTGCCAGCAGTTACGACAGGTTCAACTATGGCTACACCTTC. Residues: CASSYDRFNYGYTF.

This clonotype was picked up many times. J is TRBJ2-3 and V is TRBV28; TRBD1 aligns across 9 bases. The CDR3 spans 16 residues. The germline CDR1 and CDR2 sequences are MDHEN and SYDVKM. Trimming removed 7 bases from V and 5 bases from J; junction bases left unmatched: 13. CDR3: CASNGQGRDLGDTQYF. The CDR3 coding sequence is TGTGCCAGCAACGGACAGGGGAGAGACTTGGGAGATACGCAGTATTTT.

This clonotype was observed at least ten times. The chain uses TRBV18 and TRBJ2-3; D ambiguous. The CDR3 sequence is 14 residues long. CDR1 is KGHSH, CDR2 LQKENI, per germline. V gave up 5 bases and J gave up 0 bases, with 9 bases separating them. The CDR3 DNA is TGTGCCAGCTCAAAAGCGCCTAGCACAGATACGCAGTATTTT. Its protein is CASSKAPSTDTQYF.

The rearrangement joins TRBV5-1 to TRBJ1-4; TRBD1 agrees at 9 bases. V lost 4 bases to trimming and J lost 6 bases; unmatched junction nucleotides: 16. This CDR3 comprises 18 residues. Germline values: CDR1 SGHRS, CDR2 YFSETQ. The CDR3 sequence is CASSQGGLNRGPDEKLFF. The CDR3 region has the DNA TGCGCCAGCAGCCAAGGAGGTCTTAACAGGGGGCCGGATGAAAAACTGTTTTTT.

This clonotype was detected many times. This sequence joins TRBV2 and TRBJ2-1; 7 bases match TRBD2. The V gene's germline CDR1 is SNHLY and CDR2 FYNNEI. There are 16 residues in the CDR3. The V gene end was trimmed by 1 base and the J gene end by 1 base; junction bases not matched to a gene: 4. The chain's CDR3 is CASSEGEGYSYNEQFF. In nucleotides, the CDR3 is TGTGCCAGCAGTGAAGGGGAGGGGTATTCCTACAATGAGCAGTTCTTC. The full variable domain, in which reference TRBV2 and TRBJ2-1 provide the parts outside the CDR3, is EPEVTQTPSHQVTQMGQEVILRCVPISNHLYFYWYRQILGQKVEFLVSFYNNEISEKSEIFDDQFSVERPDGSNFTLKIRSTKLEDSAMYFCASSEGEGYSYNEQFFGPGTRLTVL.

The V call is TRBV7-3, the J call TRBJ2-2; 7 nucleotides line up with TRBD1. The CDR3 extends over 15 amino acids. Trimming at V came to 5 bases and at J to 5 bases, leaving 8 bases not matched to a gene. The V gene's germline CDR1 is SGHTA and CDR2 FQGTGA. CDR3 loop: CASSHTGVETGELFF. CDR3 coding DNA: TGTGCCAGCAGCCACACAGGGGTAGAGACCGGGGAGCTGTTTTTT.

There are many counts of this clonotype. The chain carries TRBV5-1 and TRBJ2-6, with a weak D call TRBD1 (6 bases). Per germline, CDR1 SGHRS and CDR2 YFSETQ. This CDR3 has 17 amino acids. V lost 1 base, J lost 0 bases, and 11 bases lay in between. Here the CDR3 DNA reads TGCGCCAGCAGCTTGACAGTGACAGGCTCTGGGGCCAACGTCCTGACTTTC. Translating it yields CASSLTVTGSGANVLTF.

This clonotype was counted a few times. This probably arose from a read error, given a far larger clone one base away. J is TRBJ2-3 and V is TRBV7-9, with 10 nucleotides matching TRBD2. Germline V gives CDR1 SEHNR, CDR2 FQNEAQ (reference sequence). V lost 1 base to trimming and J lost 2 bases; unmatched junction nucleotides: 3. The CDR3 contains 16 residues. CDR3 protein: CASSLGGTSDTDTQYF. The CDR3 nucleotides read TGTGCCAGCAGCTTAGGGGGGACTAGCGACACAGATACGCAGTATTTT. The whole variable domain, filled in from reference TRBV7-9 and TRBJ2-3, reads DTGVSQNPRHKITKRGQNVTFRCDPISEHNRLYWYRQTLGQGPEFLTYFQNEAQLEKSRLLSDRFSAERPKGSFSTLEIQRTEQGDSAMYLCASSLGGTSDTDTQYFGPGTRLTVL.

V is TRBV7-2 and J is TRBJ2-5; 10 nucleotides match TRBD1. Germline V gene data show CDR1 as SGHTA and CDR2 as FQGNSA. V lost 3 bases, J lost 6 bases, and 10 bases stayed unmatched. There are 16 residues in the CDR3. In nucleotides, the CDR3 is TGTGCCAGCAGCTTCATTGGACAGGGGGACGGAAAGACCCAGTACTTC. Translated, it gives CASSFIGQGDGKTQYF.

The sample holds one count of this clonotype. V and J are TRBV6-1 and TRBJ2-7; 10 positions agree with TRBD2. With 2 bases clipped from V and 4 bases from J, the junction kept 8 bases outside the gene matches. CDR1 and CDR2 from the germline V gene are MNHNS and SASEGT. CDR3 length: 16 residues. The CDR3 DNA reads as TGTGCCAGCAGTGAACTAGCGGGAGAGTCCCAGTACGAGCAGTACTTC. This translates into CASSELAGESQYEQYF.

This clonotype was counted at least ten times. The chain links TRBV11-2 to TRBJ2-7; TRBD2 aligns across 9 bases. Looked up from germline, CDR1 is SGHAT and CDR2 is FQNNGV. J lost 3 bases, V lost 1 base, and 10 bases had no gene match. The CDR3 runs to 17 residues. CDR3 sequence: CASSLGRNSGSSYEQYF. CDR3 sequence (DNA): TGTGCCAGCAGCTTAGGCAGAAATAGCGGGAGTAGCTACGAGCAGTACTTC. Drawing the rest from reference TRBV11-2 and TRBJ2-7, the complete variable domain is EAGVAQSPRYKIIEKRQSVAFWCNPISGHATLYWYQQILGQGPKLLIQFQNNGVVDDSQLPKDRFSAERLKGVDSTLKIQPAKLEDSAVYLCASSLGRNSGSSYEQYFGPGTRLTVT.

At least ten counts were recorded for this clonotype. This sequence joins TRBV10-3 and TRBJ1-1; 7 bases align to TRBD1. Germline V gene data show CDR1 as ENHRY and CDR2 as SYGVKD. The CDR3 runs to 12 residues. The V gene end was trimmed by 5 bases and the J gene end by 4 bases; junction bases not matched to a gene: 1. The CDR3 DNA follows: TGTGCCATCAGTCGGGACAGCACTGAAGCTTTCTTT. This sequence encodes CAISRDSTEAFF.

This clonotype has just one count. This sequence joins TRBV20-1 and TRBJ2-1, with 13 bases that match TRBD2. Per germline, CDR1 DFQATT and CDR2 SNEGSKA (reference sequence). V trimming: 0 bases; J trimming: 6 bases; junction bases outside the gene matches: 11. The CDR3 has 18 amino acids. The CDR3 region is CSARDQGLAGFRVNEQFF. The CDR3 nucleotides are TGCAGTGCTAGAGATCAGGGACTAGCGGGATTTCGGGTCAATGAGCAGTTCTTC.

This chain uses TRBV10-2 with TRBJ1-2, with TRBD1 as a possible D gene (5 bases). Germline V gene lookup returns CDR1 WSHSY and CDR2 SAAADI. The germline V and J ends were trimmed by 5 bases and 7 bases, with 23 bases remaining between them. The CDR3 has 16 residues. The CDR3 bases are TGCGCCAGCAGTTCTTGGGGGGGACGCGGGGTTCCTGGCTACACCTTC. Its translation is CASSSWGGRGVPGYTF.

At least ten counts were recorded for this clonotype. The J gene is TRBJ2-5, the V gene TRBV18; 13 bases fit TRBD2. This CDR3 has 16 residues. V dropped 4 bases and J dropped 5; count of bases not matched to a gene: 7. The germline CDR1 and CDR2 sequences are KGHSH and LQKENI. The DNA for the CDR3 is TGTGCCAGCTCACTGTGGACTAGCGGGAGTTGGGAGACCCAGTACTTC. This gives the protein CASSLWTSGSWETQYF. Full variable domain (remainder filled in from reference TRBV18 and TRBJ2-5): NAGVMQNPRHLVRRRGQEARLRCSPMKGHSHVYWYRQLPEEGLKFMVYLQKENIIDESGMPKERFSAEFPKEGPSILRIQQVVRGDSAAYFCASSLWTSGSWETQYFGPGTRLLVL.